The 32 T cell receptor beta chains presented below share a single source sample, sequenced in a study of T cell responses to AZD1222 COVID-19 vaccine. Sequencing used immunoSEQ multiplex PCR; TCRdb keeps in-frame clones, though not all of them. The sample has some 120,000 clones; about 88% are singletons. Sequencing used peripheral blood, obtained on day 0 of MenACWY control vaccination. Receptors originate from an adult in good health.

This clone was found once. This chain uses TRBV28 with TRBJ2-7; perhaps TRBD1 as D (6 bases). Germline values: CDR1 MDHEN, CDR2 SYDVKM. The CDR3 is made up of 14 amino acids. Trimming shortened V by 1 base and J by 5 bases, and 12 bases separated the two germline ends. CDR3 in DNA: TGTGCCAGCAGTTTATCACAGGGAACACACGAGCAGTACTTC. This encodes CASSLSQGTHEQYF.

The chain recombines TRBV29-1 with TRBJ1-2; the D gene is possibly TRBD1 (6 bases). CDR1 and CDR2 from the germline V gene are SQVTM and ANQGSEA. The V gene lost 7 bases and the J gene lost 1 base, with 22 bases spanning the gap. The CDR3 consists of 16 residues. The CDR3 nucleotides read TGCAGCGCGGGAGCGAGGACGAAGGGGGTTAACTATGGCTACACCTTC. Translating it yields CSAGARTKGVNYGYTF.

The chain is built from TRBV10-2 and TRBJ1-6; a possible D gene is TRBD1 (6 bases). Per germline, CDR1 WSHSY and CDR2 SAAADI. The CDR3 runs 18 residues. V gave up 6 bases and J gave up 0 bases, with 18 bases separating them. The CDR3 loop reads CASSSTPTGSSYNSPLHF. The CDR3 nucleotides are TGCGCCAGCAGCTCTACCCCAACAGGGAGCTCCTATAATTCACCCCTCCACTTT.

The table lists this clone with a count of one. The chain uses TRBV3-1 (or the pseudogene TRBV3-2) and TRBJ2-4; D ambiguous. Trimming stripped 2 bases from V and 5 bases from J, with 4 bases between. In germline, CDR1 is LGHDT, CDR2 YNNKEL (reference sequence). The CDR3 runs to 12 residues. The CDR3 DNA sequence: TGTGCCAGCAGCCAAATCGAAAACATTCAGTACTTC. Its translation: CASSQIENIQYF.

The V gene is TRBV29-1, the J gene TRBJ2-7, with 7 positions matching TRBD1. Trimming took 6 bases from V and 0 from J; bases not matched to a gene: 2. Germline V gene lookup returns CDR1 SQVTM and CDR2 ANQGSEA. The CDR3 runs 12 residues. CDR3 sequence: CSVRDSSYEQYF. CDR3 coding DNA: TGCAGCGTGAGGGACAGCTCCTACGAGCAGTACTTC.

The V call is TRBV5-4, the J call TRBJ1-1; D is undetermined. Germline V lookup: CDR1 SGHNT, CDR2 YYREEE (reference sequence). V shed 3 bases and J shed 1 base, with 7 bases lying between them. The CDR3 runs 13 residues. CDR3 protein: CASSSASNTEAFF. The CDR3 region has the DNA TGTGCCAGCAGCTCAGCCTCGAACACTGAAGCTTTCTTT.

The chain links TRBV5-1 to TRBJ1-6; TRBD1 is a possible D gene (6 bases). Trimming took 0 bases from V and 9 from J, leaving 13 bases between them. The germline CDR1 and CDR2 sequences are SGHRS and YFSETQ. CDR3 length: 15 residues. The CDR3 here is CASSLDAGAGSPLHF. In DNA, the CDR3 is TGCGCCAGCAGCTTGGATGCAGGGGCTGGTTCACCCCTCCACTTT.

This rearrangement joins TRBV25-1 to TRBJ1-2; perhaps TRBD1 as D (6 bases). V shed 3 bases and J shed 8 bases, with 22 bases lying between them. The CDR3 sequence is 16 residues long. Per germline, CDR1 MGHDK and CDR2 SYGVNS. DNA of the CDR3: TGTGCCAGCAGTGATCCGGGGAGACAGGCCTACGACGGCTACACCTTC. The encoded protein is CASSDPGRQAYDGYTF.

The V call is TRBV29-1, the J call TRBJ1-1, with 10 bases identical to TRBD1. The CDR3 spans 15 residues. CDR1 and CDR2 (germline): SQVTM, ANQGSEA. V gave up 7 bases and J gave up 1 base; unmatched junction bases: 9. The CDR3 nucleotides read TGCAGCGGGGTCGGACAGGGGGTGCCGAACACTGAAGCTTTCTTT. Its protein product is CSGVGQGVPNTEAFF.

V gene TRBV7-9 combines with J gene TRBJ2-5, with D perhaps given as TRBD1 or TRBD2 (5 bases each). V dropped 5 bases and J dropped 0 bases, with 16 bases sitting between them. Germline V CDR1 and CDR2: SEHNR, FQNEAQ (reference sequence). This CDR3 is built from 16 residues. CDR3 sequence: CASSRGRRKDQETQYF. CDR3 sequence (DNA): TGTGCCAGCAGCCGGGGACGCAGGAAAGACCAAGAGACCCAGTACTTC.

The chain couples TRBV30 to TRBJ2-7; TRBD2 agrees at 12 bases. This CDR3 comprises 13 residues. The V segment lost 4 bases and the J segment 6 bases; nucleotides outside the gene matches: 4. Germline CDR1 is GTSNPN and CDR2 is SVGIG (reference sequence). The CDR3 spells CAWNLGLAGEQYF. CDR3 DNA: TGTGCCTGGAACCTGGGACTAGCGGGCGAGCAGTACTTC. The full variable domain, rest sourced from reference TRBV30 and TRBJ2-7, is SQTIHQWPATLVQPVGSPLSLECTVEGTSNPNLYWYRQAAGRGLQLLFYSVGIGQISSEVPQNLSASRPQDRQFILSSKKLLLSDSGFYLCAWNLGLAGEQYFGPGTRLTVT.

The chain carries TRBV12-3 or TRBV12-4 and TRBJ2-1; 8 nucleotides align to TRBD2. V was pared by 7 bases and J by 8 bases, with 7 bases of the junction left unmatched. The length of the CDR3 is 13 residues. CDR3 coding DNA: TGTGCCAGCACCCTCCCGACTAGCGATGAGCAGTTCTTC. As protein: CASTLPTSDEQFF.

The CDR3 loop reads CASREQGAYSNGYTF. CDR3 coding DNA: TGTGCCAGCAGGGAACAGGGGGCGTATTCGAATGGCTACACCTTC. The V call is TRBV2, the J call TRBJ1-2, with TRBD1 matching 9 bases. V shed 6 bases and J 6 bases; nucleotides not matched to a gene: 11. There are 15 residues in the CDR3. Germline-derived CDR1 and CDR2 are SNHLY and FYNNEI.

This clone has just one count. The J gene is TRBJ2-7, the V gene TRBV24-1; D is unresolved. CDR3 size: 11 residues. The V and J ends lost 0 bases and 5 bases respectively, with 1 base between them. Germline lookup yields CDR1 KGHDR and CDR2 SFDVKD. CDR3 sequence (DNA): TGTGCCACCAGTGATTTGAACGAGCAGTACTTC. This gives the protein CATSDLNEQYF.

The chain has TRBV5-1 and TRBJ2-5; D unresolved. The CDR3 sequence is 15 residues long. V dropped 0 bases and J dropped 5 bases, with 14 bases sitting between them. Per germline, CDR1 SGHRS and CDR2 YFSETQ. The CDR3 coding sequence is TGCGCCAGCAGCTTGGCACCCTTCGATGGGGAGACCCAGTACTTC. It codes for CASSLAPFDGETQYF.

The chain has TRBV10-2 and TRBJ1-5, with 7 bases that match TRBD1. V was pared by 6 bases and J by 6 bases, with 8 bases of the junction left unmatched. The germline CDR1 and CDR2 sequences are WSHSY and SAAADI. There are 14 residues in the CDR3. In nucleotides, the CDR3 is TGCGCCAGCAGGGGGCAGGGGGTCAGTCAGCCCCAGCATTTT. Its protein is CASRGQGVSQPQHF.

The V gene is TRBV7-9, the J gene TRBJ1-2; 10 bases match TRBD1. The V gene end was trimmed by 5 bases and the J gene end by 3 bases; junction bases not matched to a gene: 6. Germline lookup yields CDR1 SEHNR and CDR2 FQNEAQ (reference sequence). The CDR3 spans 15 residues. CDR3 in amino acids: CASSRGTGDYYGYTF. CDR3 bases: TGTGCCAGCAGCCGAGGGACAGGGGACTACTATGGCTACACCTTC. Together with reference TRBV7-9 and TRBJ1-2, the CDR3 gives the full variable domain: DTGVSQNPRHKITKRGQNVTFRCDPISEHNRLYWYRQTLGQGPEFLTYFQNEAQLEKSRLLSDRFSAERPKGSFSTLEIQRTEQGDSAMYLCASSRGTGDYYGYTFGSGTRLTVV.

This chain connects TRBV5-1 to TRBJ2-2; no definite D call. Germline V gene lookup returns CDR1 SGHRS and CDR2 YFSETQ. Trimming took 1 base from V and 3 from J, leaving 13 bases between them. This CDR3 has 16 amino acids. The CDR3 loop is CASSLTASRDTGELFF. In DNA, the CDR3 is TGCGCCAGCAGCTTGACGGCAAGCCGGGACACCGGGGAGCTGTTTTTT. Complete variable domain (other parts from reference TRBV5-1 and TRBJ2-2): KAGVTQTPRYLIKTRGQQVTLSCSPISGHRSVSWYQQTPGQGLQFLFEYFSETQRNKGNFPGRFSGRQFSNSRSEMNVSTLELGDSALYLCASSLTASRDTGELFFGEGSRLTVL.

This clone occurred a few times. CDR3 DNA: TGCGCCAGCAGCTTGCCAGGGAGCTCCTACGAGCAGTACTTC. Translation gives CASSLPGSSYEQYF. The chain uses TRBV5-1 and TRBJ2-7; D may match TRBD1 or TRBD2 (5 bases each). The V gene's germline CDR1 is SGHRS and CDR2 YFSETQ. This CDR3 spans 14 amino acids. V was trimmed by 1 base and J by 0 bases, leaving 8 bases between them.

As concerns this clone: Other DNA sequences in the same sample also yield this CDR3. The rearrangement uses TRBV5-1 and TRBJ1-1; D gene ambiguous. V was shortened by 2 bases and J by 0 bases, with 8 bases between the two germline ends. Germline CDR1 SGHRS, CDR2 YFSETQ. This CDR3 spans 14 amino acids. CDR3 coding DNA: TGCGCCAGCAGCTTAGCCAGCATGAACACTGAAGCTTTCTTT. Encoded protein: CASSLASMNTEAFF.

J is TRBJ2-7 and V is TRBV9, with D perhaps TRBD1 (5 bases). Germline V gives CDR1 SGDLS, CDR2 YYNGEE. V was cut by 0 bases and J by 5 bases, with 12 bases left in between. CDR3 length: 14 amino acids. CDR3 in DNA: TGTGCCAGCAGCGTAGTTGCAGGGAACGACGAGCAGTACTTC. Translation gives CASSVVAGNDEQYF. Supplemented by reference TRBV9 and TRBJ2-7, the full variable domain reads DSGVTQTPKHLITATGQRVTLRCSPRSGDLSVYWYQQSLDQGLQFLIQYYNGEERAKGNILERFSAQQFPDLHSELNLSSLELGDSALYFCASSVVAGNDEQYFGPGTRLTVT.

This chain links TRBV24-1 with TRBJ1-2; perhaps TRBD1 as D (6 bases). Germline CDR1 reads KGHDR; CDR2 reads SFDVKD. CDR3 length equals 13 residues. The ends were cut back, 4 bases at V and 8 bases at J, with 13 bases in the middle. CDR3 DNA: TGTGCCACCAGTGAACTACAGGGACGGGGCTACACCTTC. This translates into CATSELQGRGYTF.

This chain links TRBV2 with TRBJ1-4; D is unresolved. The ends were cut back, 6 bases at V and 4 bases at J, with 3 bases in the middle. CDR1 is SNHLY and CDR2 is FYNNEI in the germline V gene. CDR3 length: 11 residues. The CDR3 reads CASRVNEKLFF. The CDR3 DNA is TGTGCCAGCAGGGTTAATGAAAAACTGTTTTTT.

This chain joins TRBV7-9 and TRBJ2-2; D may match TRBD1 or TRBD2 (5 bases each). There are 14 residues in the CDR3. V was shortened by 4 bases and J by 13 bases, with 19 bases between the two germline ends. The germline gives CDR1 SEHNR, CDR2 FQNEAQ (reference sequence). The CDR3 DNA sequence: TGTGCCAGCAGCTCTGGGGACGTAGTATTGGGGCTGTTTTTT. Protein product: CASSSGDVVLGLFF.

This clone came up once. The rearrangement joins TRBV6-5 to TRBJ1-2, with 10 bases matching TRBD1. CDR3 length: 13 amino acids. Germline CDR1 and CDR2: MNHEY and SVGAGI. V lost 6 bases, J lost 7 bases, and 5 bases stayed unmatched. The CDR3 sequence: CASSLDRGLGYTF. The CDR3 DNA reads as TGTGCCAGCAGCCTTGACAGGGGGCTTGGCTACACCTTC.

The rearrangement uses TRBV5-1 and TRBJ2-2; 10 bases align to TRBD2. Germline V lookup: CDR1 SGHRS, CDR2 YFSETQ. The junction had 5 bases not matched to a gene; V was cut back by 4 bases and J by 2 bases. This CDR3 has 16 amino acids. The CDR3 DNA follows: TGCGCCAGCAGCGTTAGCGGGAGGTCTAACACCGGGGAGCTGTTTTTT. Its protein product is CASSVSGRSNTGELFF.

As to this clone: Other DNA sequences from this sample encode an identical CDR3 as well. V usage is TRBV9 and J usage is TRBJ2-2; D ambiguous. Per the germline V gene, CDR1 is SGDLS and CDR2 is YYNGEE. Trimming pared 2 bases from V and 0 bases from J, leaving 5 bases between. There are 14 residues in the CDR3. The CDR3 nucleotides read TGTGCCAGCAGCGTCAGCACGAACACCGGGGAGCTGTTTTTT. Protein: CASSVSTNTGELFF.

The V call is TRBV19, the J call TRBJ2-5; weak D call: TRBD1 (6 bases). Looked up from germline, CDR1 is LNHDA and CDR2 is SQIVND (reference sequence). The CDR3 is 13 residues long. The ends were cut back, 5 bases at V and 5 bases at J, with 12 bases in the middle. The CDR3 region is CASSQGPRETQYF. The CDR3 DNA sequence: TGTGCCAGTAGTCAGGGGCCCAGGGAGACCCAGTACTTC.

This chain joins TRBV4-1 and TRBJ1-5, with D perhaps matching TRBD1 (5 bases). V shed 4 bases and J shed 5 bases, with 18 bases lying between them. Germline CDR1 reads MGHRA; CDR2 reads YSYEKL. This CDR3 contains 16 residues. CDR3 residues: CASSPSVGRRYQPQHF. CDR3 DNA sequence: TGCGCCAGCAGCCCAAGCGTGGGACGGAGGTATCAGCCCCAGCATTTT.

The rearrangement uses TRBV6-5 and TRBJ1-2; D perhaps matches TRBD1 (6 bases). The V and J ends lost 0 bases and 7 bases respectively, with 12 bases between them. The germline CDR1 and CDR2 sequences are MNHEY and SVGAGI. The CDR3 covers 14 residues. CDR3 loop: CASSYSEGGLGYTF. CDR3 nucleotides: TGTGCCAGCAGTTACTCGGAAGGGGGTCTTGGCTACACCTTC.

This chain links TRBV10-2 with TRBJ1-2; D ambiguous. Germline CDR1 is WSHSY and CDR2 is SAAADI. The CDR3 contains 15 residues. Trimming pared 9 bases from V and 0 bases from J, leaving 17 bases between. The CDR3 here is CASCYSRETNYGYTF. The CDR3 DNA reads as TGCGCCAGTTGCTACTCGAGGGAAACTAACTATGGCTACACCTTC.

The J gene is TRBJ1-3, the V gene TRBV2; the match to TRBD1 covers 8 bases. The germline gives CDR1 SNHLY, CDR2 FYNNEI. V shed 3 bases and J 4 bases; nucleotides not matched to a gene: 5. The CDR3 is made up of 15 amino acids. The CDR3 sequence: CASSETGARGNTIYF. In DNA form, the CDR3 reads TGTGCCAGCAGTGAGACAGGGGCGAGAGGAAACACCATATATTTT.